This T cell receptor beta chain was documented in a study of response to subunit inactivated influenza vaccine. This clonotype was counted at least ten times. TCRdb reprocessed the RT-PCR reads with MiXCR, giving one entry per CDR3 protein. The sample has over 450,000 distinct CDR3 sequences; around 13% are singletons. V dropped 3 bases and J dropped 3; count of bases not matched to a gene: 6. In germline, CDR1 is SQVTM, CDR2 ANQGSEA. The CDR3 consists of 14 residues. Sequenced here: PBMCs from blood, sampled 40 to 50 days after vaccination. This TCR derives from a man aged 50-60 years who received an inactivated influenza vaccine. This chain uses TRBV29-1 with TRBJ2-3, with 7 bases matching TRBD1. The DNA for the CDR3 is TGCAGCGTTGATCGGACAGGCGGGACAGATACGCAGTATTTT. Protein sequence: CSVDRTGGTDTQYF.